The 22 T cell receptor beta chains listed next were all sequenced from one sample in a study of CD8 T cells in ankylosing spondylitis. TCRdb analysed the 5' RACE reads with MiXCR anew, one entry per CDR3 protein. The repertoire holds roughly 300,000 distinct CDR3 sequences, with 7.5% to 9% as singletons. Study conclusions and caveats: What seemed typical of ankylosing spondylitis blood was a TCR beta motif built from 7 or 8 highly homologous variants.

Their target antigens are unknown. Sequencing was carried out using blood, either unsorted or a sorted T cell fraction (not recorded which). The receptors shown here come from a male donor with ankylosing spondylitis.

This clonotype came up many times. The genes are TRBV6-1 and TRBJ2-4; 10 bases map to TRBD1. The CDR3 is 13 residues long. CDR1 and CDR2 (germline): MNHNS, SASEGT. J lost 7 bases, V lost 6 bases, and 3 bases had no gene match. The CDR3 DNA follows: TGTGCCAGCAGCTCGGGACAGGGGAACATTCAGTACTTC. Residues: CASSSGQGNIQYF.

This rearrangement joins TRBV2 to TRBJ2-3; 7 nucleotides line up with TRBD1. The CDR3 totals 15 residues. Germline values: CDR1 SNHLY, CDR2 FYNNEI. V dropped 1 base and J dropped 1; count of bases not matched to a gene: 2. The CDR3 reads CASSEVGTGTDTQYF. Written as DNA, the CDR3 is TGTGCCAGCAGTGAAGTTGGGACAGGCACAGATACGCAGTATTTT.

This clonotype occurred a few times. The chain employs TRBV7-9 and TRBJ1-1; D is possibly TRBD1 (5 bases). The CDR3 has 17 residues. The germline gives CDR1 SEHNR, CDR2 FQNEAQ (reference sequence). V shed 10 bases and J shed 5 bases, with 29 bases lying between them. For the CDR3, the DNA is TGTGCCACCAGTTCCGTTGGGGAGGGGATGTTGAGGACTGAAGCTTTCTTT. It codes for CATSSVGEGMLRTEAFF.

In the case of this clonotype: A much larger clonotype is one base distant, so this may be a read error. The V gene is TRBV7-3, the J gene TRBJ2-1, with D possibly TRBD1 on 6 matching bases. Germline V lookup: CDR1 SGHTA, CDR2 FQGTGA. V dropped 5 bases and J dropped 3 bases, with 8 bases sitting between them. This CDR3 contains 13 residues. The CDR3 here is CASSKDSYNEQFF. CDR3 bases: TGTGCCAGCAGCAAGGACAGCTACAATGAGCAGTTCTTC.

This clonotype showed up many times. One junction end does not reproduce the germline sequence, and a read error may be involved. V gene TRBV6-2 or TRBV6-3 combines with J gene TRBJ2-5; the D gene is possibly TRBD2 (5 bases). CDR1 and CDR2 (germline): MNHEY, SVGEGT. The CDR3 covers 13 residues. The CDR3 spells CASSYSNRAPGDF. CDR3 nucleotide sequence: TGTGCCAGCAGTTACTCGAACCGGGCGCCCGGGGACTTC.

This clonotype occurred many times. V gene TRBV7-9 combines with J gene TRBJ1-5, with D tentatively TRBD1 (6 bases). Trimming took 1 base from V and 8 from J, leaving 15 bases between them. The germline gives CDR1 SEHNR, CDR2 FQNEAQ (reference sequence). The CDR3 length is 15 residues. DNA for the CDR3: TGTGCCAGCAGCTTAGGGTTCGGCAGGGGAGAGCCCCAGCATTTT. This encodes CASSLGFGRGEPQHF. The full variable domain, completed using reference TRBV7-9 and TRBJ1-5, is DTGVSQNPRHKITKRGQNVTFRCDPISEHNRLYWYRQTLGQGPEFLTYFQNEAQLEKSRLLSDRFSAERPKGSFSTLEIQRTEQGDSAMYLCASSLGFGRGEPQHFGDGTRLSIL.

The CDR3 spells CAISDPDRDYEQYF. The CDR3 coding sequence is TGTGCCATCAGTGACCCCGACAGGGACTACGAGCAGTACTTC. The chain links TRBV10-3 to TRBJ2-7, with TRBD1 identical over 7 bases. CDR1 is ENHRY and CDR2 is SYGVKD in the germline V gene. This CDR3 has 14 residues. Trimming at V came to 3 bases and at J to 3 bases, leaving 5 bases not matched to a gene.

This clonotype has just a few counts. The chain carries TRBV20-1 and TRBJ2-3; 7 bases are shared with TRBD2. CDR3 length: 16 residues. V shed 8 bases and J 5 bases; nucleotides not matched to a gene: 19. Germline V gives CDR1 DFQATT, CDR2 SNEGSKA (reference sequence). This CDR3 reads CSHLWGGGLLGDTQYF. CDR3 sequence (DNA): TGCAGTCACCTTTGGGGCGGGGGATTACTTGGAGATACGCAGTATTTT.

This clonotype appeared many times. This chain uses TRBV12-3 or TRBV12-4 with TRBJ1-1, with unresolved D. Trimming removed 2 bases at V and 4 bases at J, with 14 bases between. The CDR3 contains 15 residues. The CDR3 nucleotides read TGTGCCAGCAGTTTAAACGGAGGGTCGAGCACTGAAGCTTTCTTT. It encodes CASSLNGGSSTEAFF.

The V and J genes are TRBV3-1 and TRBJ2-7; 10 positions match TRBD2. The germline V gene encodes CDR1 LGHDT and CDR2 YNNKEL (reference sequence). Losses at the gene ends were 2 bases for V and 4 bases for J; bases not matched to a gene: 5. This CDR3 has 15 amino acids. CDR3 region: CASSQRASGSYEQYF. CDR3 in DNA: TGTGCCAGCAGCCAACGGGCTAGCGGGAGTTACGAGCAGTACTTC.

This clonotype was picked up many times. The chain combines TRBV28 with TRBJ2-3, with 16 bases fitting TRBD2. V was clipped by 5 bases and J by 4 bases; unmatched bases: 9. The CDR3 sequence is 18 residues long. CDR1 is MDHEN, CDR2 SYDVKM, per germline. CDR3 sequence (DNA): TGTGCCAGCAGTCTGCCGGGACTAGCGGGAGGGACACCAGATACGCAGTATTTT. Encoded protein: CASSLPGLAGGTPDTQYF.

This chain connects TRBV3-1 to TRBJ1-1; D is unresolved. CDR1 and CDR2 from the germline V gene are LGHDT and YNNKEL (reference sequence). The CDR3 spans 15 residues. Trimming took 2 bases from V and 3 from J, leaving 13 bases between them. The CDR3: CASSQRHLLYTEAFF. The CDR3 DNA reads as TGTGCCAGCAGCCAAAGACACCTACTTTACACTGAAGCTTTCTTT.

This clonotype was observed at least ten times. The rearrangement joins TRBV13 to TRBJ2-7, with D perhaps TRBD1 (5 bases). This CDR3 contains 12 residues. Germline V gene lookup returns CDR1 PRHDT and CDR2 FYEKMQ (reference sequence). Trimming took 0 bases from V and 6 from J, leaving 6 bases between them. CDR3 sequence (DNA): TGTGCCAGCAGCTTAGGCAGGGCCGAGCAGTACTTC. This codes for CASSLGRAEQYF.

In its sample, this clonotype was seen many times. The rearrangement joins TRBV6-4 to TRBJ1-1, with D unclear. V lost 0 bases and J 1 base, leaving 3 bases between the germline ends. CDR1 and CDR2 from the germline V gene are MRHNA and SNTAGT. The CDR3 runs to 13 residues. CDR3 loop: CASSDSQNTEAFF. Here the CDR3 DNA reads TGTGCCAGCAGTGACTCACAGAACACTGAAGCTTTCTTT.

The J gene is TRBJ2-2, the V gene TRBV5-6; D not resolved. The CDR3 is 13 amino acids. Germline-derived CDR1 and CDR2 are SGHDT and YYEEEE. V lost 4 bases, J lost 3 bases, and 7 bases lay in between. CDR3: CASSNDYTGELFF. Here the CDR3 DNA reads TGTGCCAGCAGCAACGACTACACCGGGGAGCTGTTTTTT.

The table lists this clonotype with a few counts. The chain employs TRBV6-2 or TRBV6-3 and TRBJ2-1, with 10 bases fitting TRBD2. This CDR3 has 20 residues. V lost 3 bases and J lost 5; bases outside the gene matches: 19. Germline CDR1 MNHEY, CDR2 SVGEGT. The CDR3 coding sequence is TGTGCCAGCAGTTATCGAGGACGGCGGAATCTAGCGGGAGCGGACAATGAGCAGTTCTTC. It encodes CASSYRGRRNLAGADNEQFF.

The table lists this clonotype with many counts. The chain uses TRBV6-4 and TRBJ2-2, with 9 positions matching TRBD2. This CDR3 has 16 residues. Per germline, CDR1 MRHNA and CDR2 SNTAGT. V dropped 10 bases and J dropped 0; count of bases not matched to a gene: 9. The CDR3 nucleotides read TGTGCCACCTCGACTAGCGGAAGCGCGAACACCGGGGAGCTGTTTTTT. Translating gives CATSTSGSANTGELFF.

This chain uses TRBV27 with TRBJ2-3, with 7 bases aligning to TRBD2. Germline lookup yields CDR1 MNHEY and CDR2 SMNVEV (reference sequence). V was clipped by 5 bases and J by 0 bases; unmatched bases: 8. This CDR3 is built from 16 residues. The CDR3 protein is CASSTQLATSTDTQYF. The DNA for the CDR3 is TGTGCCAGCAGTACGCAACTAGCGACTAGCACAGATACGCAGTATTTT.

Ten or more counts support this clonotype. The genes are TRBV7-9 and TRBJ2-5; D tentatively fits TRBD1 or TRBD2 (5 bases each). Germline values: CDR1 SEHNR, CDR2 FQNEAQ (reference sequence). The length of the CDR3 is 13 residues. V lost 10 bases and J lost 6, with 18 bases in between. The chain's CDR3 is CAITGTKGQTQYF. The CDR3 DNA follows: TGTGCCATAACCGGGACCAAAGGGCAGACCCAGTACTTC. Full variable domain (missing parts from reference TRBV7-9 and TRBJ2-5): DTGVSQNPRHKITKRGQNVTFRCDPISEHNRLYWYRQTLGQGPEFLTYFQNEAQLEKSRLLSDRFSAERPKGSFSTLEIQRTEQGDSAMYLCAITGTKGQTQYFGPGTRLLVL.

In this sample, this clonotype turned up a few times. The V gene is TRBV7-3, the J gene TRBJ1-1; a weak D match, TRBD1 (5 bases). Germline CDR1 reads SGHTA; CDR2 reads FQGTGA. The CDR3 length is 13 residues. Trimming cost V 5 bases and J 6 bases, with 13 bases left between them. The CDR3 reads CASSPRRGAEAFF. In DNA, the CDR3 is TGTGCCAGCAGCCCCCGAAGGGGAGCTGAAGCTTTCTTT.

The table lists this clonotype with a few counts. V usage is TRBV29-1 and J usage is TRBJ1-1; perhaps TRBD1 as D (6 bases). CDR3 length: 10 residues. CDR1 and CDR2 from the germline V gene are SQVTM and ANQGSEA. Trimming took off 6 bases at V and 6 bases at J, with 8 bases between the two ends. CDR3 in amino acids: CSVDRAEAFF. The CDR3 nucleotides read TGCAGCGTGGACAGAGCTGAAGCTTTCTTT.

This clonotype was seen ten or more times. The genes are TRBV5-4 and TRBJ1-1, with TRBD1 as a possible D gene (6 bases). The CDR3 length is 14 residues. Germline lookup yields CDR1 SGHNT and CDR2 YYREEE (reference sequence). V lost 4 bases to trimming and J lost 3 bases, with 13 bases between them. CDR3 sequence reads: CASSPEDSYTEAFF. The CDR3 nucleotides read TGTGCCAGCAGCCCTGAGGACAGCTACACTGAAGCTTTCTTT. The whole variable domain, filled in from reference TRBV5-4 and TRBJ1-1, reads ETGVTQSPTHLIKTRGQQVTLRCSSQSGHNTVSWYQQALGQGPQFIFQYYREEENGRGNFPPRFSGLQFPNYSSELNVNALELDDSALYLCASSPEDSYTEAFFGQGTRLTVV.